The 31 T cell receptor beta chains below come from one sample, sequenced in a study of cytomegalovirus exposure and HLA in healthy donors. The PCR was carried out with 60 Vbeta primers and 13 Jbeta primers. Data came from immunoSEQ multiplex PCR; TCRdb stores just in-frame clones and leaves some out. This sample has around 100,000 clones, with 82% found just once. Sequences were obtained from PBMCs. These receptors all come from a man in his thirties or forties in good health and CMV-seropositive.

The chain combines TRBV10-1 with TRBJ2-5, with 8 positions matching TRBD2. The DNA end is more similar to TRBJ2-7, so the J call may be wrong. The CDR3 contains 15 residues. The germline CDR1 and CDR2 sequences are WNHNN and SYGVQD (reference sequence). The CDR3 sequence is CASSERSGRIHEQYF. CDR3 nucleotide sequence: TGCGCCAGCAGTGAGAGAAGCGGGAGAATCCACGAGCAGTACTTC.

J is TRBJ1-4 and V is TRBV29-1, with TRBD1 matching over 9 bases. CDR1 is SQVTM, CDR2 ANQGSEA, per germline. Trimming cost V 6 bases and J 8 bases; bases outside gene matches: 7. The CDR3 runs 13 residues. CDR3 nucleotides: TGCAGCGTAGGGACAGGGTTAGGAGAAAAACTGTTTTTT. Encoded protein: CSVGTGLGEKLFF.

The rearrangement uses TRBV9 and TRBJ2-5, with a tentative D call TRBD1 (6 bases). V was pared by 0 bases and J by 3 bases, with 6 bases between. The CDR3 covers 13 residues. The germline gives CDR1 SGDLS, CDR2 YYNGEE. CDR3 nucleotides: TGTGCCAGCAGCGTAGGGACAGAAGAGACCCAGTACTTC. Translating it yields CASSVGTEETQYF.

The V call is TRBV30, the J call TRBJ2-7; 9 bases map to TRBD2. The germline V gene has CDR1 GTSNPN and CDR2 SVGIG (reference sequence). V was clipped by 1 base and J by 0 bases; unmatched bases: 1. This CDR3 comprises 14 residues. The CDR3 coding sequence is TGTGCCTGGAGTGCGGGACTAGCCTCCTACGAGCAGTACTTC. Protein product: CAWSAGLASYEQYF.

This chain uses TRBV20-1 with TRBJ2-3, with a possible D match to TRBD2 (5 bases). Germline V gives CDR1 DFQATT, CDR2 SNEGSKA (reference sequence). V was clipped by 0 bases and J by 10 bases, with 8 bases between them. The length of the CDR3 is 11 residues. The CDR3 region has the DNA TGCAGTGCTAGAGATCCGGGATCGCAGTATTTT. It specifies CSARDPGSQYF.

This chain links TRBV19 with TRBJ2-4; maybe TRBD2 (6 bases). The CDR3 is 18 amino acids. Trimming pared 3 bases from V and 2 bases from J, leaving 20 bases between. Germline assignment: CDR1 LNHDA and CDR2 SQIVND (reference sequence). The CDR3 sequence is CASSMGTGSGLTKNIQYF. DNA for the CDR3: TGTGCCAGTAGTATGGGGACTGGTAGTGGGCTAACCAAAAACATTCAGTACTTC.

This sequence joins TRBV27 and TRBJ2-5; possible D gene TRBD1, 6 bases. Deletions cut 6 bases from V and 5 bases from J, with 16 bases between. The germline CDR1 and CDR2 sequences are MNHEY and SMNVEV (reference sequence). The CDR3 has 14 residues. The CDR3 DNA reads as TGTGCCAGCAGAACGACACAGGGACGGGAGACCCAGTACTTC. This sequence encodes CASRTTQGRETQYF.

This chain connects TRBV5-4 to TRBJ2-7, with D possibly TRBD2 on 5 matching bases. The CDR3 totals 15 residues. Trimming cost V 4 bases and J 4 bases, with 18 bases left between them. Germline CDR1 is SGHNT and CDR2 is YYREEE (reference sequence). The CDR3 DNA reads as TGTGCCAGCAGCCCGGAGGCCCCGGGGTTGTACGAGCAGTACTTC. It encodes CASSPEAPGLYEQYF.

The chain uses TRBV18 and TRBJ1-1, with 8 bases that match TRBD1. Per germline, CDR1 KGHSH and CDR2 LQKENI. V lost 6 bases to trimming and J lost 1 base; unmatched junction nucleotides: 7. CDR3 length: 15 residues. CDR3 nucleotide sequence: TGTGCCAGCTCCCCTCGGGGACAGGAGAACACTGAAGCTTTCTTT. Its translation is CASSPRGQENTEAFF.

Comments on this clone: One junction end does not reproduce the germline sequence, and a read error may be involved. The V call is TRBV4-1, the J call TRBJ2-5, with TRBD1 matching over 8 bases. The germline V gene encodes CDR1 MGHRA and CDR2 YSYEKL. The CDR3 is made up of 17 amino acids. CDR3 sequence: CASSQEGRDRGLYEQHF. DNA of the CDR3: TGCGCCAGCAGCCAAGAGGGTAGAGACAGGGGATTGTACGAGCAGCACTTC.

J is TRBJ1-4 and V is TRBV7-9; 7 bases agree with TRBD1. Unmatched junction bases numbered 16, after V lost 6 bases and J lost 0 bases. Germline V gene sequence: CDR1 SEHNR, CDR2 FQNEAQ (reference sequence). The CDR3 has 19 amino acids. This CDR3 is CASSYGLPGQNPTNEKLFF. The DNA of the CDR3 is TGTGCCAGCAGTTACGGGCTACCGGGACAGAATCCAACTAATGAAAAACTGTTTTTT.

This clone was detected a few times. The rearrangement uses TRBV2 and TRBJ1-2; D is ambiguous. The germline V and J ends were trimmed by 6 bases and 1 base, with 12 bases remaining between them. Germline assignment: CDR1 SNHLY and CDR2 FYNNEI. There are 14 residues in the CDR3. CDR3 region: CASSPGSGNYGYTF. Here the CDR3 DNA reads TGTGCCAGCAGCCCCGGTAGCGGTAACTATGGCTACACCTTC.

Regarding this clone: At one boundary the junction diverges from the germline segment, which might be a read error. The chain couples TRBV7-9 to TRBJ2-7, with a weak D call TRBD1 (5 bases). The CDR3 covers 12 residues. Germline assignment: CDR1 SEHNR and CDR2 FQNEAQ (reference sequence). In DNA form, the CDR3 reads TGTTCCAGCAGCTTGTACGTAGGGGCGCAGTACTTC. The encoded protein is CSSSLYVGAQYF.

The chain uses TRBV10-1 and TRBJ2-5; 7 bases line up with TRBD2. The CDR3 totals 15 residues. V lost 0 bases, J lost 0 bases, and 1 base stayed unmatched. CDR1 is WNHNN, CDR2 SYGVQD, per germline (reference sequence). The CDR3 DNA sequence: TGCGCCAGCAGTGAGTCGCGGGGGTACCAAGAGACCCAGTACTTC. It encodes CASSESRGYQETQYF.

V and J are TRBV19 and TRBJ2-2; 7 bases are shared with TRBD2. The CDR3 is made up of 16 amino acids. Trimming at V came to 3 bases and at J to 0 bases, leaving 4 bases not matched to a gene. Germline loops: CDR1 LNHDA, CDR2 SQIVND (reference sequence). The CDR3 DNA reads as TGTGCCAGTAGTATGGGGAGGGCAACGAACACCGGGGAGCTGTTTTTT. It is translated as CASSMGRATNTGELFF. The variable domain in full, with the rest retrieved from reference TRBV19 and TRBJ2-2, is DGGITQSPKYLFRKEGQNVTLSCEQNLNHDAMYWYRQDPGQGLRLIYYSQIVNDFQKGDIAEGYSVSREKKESFPLTVTSAQKNPTAFYLCASSMGRATNTGELFFGEGSRLTVL.

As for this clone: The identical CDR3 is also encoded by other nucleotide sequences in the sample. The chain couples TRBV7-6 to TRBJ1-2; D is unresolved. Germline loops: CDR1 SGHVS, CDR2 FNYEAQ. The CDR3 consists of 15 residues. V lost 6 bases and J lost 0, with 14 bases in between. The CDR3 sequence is CASRPTAASNYGYTF. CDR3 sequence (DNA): TGTGCCAGCAGACCTACAGCCGCCTCTAACTATGGCTACACCTTC.

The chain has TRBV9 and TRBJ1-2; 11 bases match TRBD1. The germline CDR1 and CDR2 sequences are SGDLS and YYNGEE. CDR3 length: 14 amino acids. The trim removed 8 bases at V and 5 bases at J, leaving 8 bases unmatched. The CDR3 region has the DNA TGTGCCAGTTGTAAGGGACAGGGGGATTATGGCTACACCTTC. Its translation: CASCKGQGDYGYTF.

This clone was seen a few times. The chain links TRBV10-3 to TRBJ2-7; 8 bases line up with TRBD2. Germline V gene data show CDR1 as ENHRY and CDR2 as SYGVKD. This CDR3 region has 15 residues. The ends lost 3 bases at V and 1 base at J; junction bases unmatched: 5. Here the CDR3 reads CAISDASGSSYEQYF. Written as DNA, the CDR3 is TGTGCCATCAGTGATGCGAGCGGGAGTTCCTACGAGCAGTACTTC.

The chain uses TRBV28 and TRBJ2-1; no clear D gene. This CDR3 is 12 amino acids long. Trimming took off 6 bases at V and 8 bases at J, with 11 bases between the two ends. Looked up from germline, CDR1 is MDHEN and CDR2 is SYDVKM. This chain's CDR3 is CASSPRLDEQFF. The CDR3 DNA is TGTGCCAGCAGCCCGAGGTTGGATGAGCAGTTCTTC.

The CDR3 is CASSLERSSGSNFYEQYF. CDR3 nucleotides: TGTGCCAGCAGCTTAGAAAGAAGTAGCGGGAGTAATTTCTACGAGCAGTACTTC. The V and J genes are TRBV7-2 and TRBJ2-7, with 9 bases matching TRBD2. CDR1 is SGHTA and CDR2 is FQGNSA in the germline V gene. The trim removed 1 base at V and 3 bases at J, leaving 13 bases unmatched. The CDR3 totals 18 residues. Complete variable domain (other parts from reference TRBV7-2 and TRBJ2-7): GAGVSQSPSNKVTEKGKDVELRCDPISGHTALYWYRQSLGQGLEFLIYFQGNSAPDKSGLPSDRFSAERTGGSVSTLTIQRTQQEDSAVYLCASSLERSSGSNFYEQYFGPGTRLTVT.

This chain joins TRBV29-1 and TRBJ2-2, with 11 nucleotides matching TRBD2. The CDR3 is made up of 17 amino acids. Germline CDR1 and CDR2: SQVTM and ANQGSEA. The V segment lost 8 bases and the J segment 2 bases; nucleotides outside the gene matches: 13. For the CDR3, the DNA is TGCAGCACCCGGGGGCTAGCGGGAGGAACCAACACCGGGGAGCTGTTTTTT. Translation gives CSTRGLAGGTNTGELFF.

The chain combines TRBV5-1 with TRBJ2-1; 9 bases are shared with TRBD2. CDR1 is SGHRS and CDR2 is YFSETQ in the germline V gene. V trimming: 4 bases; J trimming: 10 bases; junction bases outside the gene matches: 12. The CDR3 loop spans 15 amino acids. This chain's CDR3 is CASSQEPSGIREQFF. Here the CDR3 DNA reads TGCGCCAGCAGCCAAGAACCTAGCGGGATCAGGGAGCAGTTCTTC.

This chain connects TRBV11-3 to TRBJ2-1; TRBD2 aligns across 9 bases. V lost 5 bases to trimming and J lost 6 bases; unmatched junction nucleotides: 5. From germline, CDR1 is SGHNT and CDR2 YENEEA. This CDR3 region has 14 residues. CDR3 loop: CASSQRGAGNEQFF. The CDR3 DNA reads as TGTGCCAGCAGCCAGCGGGGGGCTGGCAATGAGCAGTTCTTC.

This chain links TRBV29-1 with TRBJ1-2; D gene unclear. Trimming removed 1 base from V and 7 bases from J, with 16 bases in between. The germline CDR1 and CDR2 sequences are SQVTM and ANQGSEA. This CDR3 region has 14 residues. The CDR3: CSVEGGSGSGGYTF. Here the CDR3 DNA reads TGCAGCGTTGAAGGAGGGTCCGGGAGCGGTGGCTACACCTTC.

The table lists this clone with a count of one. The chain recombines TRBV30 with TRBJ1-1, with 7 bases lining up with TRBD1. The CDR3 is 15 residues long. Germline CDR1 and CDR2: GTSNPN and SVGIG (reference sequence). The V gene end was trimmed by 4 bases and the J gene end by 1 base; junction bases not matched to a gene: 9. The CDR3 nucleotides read TGTGCCTGGAATGTGTGGACAGGAGAGAACACTGAAGCTTTCTTT. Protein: CAWNVWTGENTEAFF.

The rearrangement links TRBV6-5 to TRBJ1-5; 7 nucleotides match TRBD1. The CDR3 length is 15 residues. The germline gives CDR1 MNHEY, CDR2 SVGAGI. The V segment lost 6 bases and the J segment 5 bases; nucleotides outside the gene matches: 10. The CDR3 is CASSPGTEGHQPQHF. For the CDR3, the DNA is TGTGCCAGCAGCCCCGGGACAGAGGGGCATCAGCCCCAGCATTTT.

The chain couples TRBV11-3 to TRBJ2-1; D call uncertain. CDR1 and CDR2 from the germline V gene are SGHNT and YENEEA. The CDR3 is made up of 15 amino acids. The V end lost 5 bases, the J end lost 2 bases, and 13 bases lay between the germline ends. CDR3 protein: CASSPEAAPYNEQFF. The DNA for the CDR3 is TGTGCCAGCAGCCCCGAGGCGGCACCCTACAATGAGCAGTTCTTC. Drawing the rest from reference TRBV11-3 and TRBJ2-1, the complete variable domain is EAGVVQSPRYKIIEKKQPVAFWCNPISGHNTLYWYLQNLGQGPELLIRYENEEAVDDSQLPKDRFSAERLKGVDSTLKIQPAELGDSAVYLCASSPEAAPYNEQFFGPGTRLTVL.

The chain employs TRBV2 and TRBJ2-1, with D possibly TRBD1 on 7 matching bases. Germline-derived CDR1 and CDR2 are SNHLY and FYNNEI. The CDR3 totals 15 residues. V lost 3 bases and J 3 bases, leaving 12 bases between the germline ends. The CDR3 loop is CASSEGGQSYNEQFF. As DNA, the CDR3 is TGTGCCAGCAGTGAGGGGGGACAGAGCTACAATGAGCAGTTCTTC.

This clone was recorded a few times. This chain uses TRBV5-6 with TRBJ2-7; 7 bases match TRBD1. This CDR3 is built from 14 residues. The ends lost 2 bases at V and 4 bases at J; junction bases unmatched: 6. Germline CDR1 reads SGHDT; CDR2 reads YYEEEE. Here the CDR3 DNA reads TGTGCCAGCAGCTTCCGGGACAGTGTGTACGAGCAGTACTTC. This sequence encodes CASSFRDSVYEQYF.

CDR3 amino acids: CASSPQGANTGELFF. CDR3 bases: TGTGCCAGCAGCCCCCAGGGGGCGAACACCGGGGAGCTGTTTTTT. The V and J genes are TRBV9 and TRBJ2-2, with 7 bases that match TRBD1. Trimming removed 4 bases from V and 0 bases from J; junction bases left unmatched: 3. From germline, CDR1 is SGDLS and CDR2 YYNGEE. The CDR3 sequence is 15 residues long.

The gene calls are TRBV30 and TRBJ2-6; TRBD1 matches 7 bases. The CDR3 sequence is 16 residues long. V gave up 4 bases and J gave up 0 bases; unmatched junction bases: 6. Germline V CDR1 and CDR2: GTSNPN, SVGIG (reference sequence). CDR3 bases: TGTGCCTGGACCTTGACAGGGATCTCTGGGGCCAACGTCCTGACTTTC. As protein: CAWTLTGISGANVLTF.